This T cell receptor (beta chain) derives from a study of blood T cell repertoires in COVID-19. Study summary: From the United States, Italy and Spain came samples of acute and convalescent COVID-19. Sources were T cells, B-cell-depleted T cells, or PBMCs; the material itself was cDNA or gDNA.

The germline V gene encodes CDR1 SGHAT and CDR2 FQNNGV. The length of the CDR3 is 13 residues. V was cut by 2 bases and J by 0 bases, with 4 bases left in between. In the source study's methods: Scientists estimated how many nucleated cells there were by amplifying reference gene primers. Here immunoSEQ multiplex PCR was the method, and the copy in TCRdb shows in-frame clones only, minus some. Clonal size and the V and J genes are those of that table, whereas D and trimming came from the DNA. The sample consists of 160,000 or so clones, roughly 90% of them appearing once. The TCR was taken from a man in his 60s with active or convalescent COVID-19. Source material: peripheral blood. The rearrangement links TRBV11-2 to TRBJ1-1; D is uncertain. Written as DNA, the CDR3 is TGTGCCAGCAGCTTATCGGTGAACACTGAAGCTTTCTTT. It specifies CASSLSVNTEAFF.